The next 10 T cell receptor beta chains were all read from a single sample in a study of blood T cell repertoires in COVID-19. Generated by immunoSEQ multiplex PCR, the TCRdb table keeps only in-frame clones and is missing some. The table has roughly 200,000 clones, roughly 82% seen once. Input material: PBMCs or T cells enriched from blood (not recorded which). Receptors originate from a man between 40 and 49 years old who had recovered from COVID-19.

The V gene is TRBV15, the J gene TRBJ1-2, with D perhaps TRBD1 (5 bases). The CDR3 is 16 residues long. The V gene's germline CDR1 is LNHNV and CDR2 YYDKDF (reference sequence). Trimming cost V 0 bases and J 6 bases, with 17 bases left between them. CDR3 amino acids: CATSREYGQTHDGYTF. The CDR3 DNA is TGTGCCACCAGCAGAGAGTACGGACAAACCCACGATGGCTACACCTTC.

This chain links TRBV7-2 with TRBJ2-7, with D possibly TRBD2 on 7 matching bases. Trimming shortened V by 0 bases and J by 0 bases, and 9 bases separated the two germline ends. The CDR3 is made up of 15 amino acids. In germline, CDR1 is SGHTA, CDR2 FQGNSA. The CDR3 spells CASSLAGGGSYEQYV. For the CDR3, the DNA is TGTGCCAGCAGCTTAGCGGGAGGGGGCTCCTACGAGCAGTACGTC.

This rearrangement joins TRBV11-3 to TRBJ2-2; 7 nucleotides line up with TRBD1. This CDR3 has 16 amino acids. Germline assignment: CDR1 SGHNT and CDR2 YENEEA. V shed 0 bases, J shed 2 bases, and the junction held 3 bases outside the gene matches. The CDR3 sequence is CASSLDGTDNTGELFF. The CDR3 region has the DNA TGTGCCAGCAGCTTAGACGGGACAGACAACACCGGGGAGCTGTTTTTT.

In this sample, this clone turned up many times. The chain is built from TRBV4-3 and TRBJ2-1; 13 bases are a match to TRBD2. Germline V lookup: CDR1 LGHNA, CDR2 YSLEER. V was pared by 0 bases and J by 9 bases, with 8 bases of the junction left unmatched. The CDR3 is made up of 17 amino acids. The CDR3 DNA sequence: TGCGCCAGCAGCCAAGATAGGGTTGGACTAGCGGGAGCTGAGCAGTTCTTC. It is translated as CASSQDRVGLAGAEQFF.

The CDR3 coding sequence is TGTGCCAGCAGTGACTCAGGGGCAGGGATGGCGGGGGCCAACGTCCTGACTTTC. This sequence encodes CASSDSGAGMAGANVLTF. This chain links TRBV6-4 with TRBJ2-6, with D maybe TRBD1 (5 bases). CDR1 MRHNA and CDR2 SNTAGT come from the germline V gene. With 0 bases removed from V and 4 bases from J, the gap between germline ends came to 16 bases. The CDR3 totals 18 residues.

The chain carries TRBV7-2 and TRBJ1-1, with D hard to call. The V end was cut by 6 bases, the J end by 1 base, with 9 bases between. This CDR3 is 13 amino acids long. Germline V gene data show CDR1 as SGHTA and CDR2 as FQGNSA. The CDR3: CASRAGENTEAFF. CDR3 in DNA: TGTGCCAGCAGGGCCGGGGAGAACACTGAAGCTTTCTTT.

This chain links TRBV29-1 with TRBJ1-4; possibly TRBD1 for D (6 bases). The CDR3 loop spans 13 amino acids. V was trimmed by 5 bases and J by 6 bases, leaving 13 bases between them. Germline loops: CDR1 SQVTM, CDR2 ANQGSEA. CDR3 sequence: CSVRTGSDEKLFF. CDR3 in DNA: TGCAGCGTTCGAACAGGGTCGGATGAAAAACTGTTTTTT.

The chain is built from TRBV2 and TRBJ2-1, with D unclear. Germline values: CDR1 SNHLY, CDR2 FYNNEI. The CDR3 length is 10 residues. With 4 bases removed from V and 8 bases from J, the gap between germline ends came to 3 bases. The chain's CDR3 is CASSAYEQFF. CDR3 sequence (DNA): TGTGCCAGCAGTGCTTATGAGCAGTTCTTC. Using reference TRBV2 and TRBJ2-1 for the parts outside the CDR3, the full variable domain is EPEVTQTPSHQVTQMGQEVILRCVPISNHLYFYWYRQILGQKVEFLVSFYNNEISEKSEIFDDQFSVERPDGSNFTLKIRSTKLEDSAMYFCASSAYEQFFGPGTRLTVL.

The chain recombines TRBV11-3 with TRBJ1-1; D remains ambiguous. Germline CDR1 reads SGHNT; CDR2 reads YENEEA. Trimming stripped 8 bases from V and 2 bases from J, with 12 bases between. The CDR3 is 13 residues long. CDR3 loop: CASGSGENTEAFF. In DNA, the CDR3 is TGTGCCAGCGGATCCGGAGAAAACACTGAAGCTTTCTTT. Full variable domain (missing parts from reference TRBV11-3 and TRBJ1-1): EAGVVQSPRYKIIEKKQPVAFWCNPISGHNTLYWYLQNLGQGPELLIRYENEEAVDDSQLPKDRFSAERLKGVDSTLKIQPAELGDSAVYLCASGSGENTEAFFGQGTRLTVV.

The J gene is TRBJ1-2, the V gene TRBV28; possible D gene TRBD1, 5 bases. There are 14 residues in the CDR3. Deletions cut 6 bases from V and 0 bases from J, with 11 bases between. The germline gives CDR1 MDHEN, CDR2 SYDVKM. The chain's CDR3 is CASSDSSPNYGYTF. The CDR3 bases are TGTGCCAGCAGCGACAGCTCGCCTAACTATGGCTACACCTTC.